This T cell receptor (beta chain) was profiled in a study of OX40 agonist ivuxolimab in advanced cancers. Repertoires were generated with immunoSEQ multiplex PCR, while TCRdb's copy carries only in-frame clones and drops some. The sample lists over 55,000 clones, about 81% occurring once. The length of the CDR3 is 16 residues. CDR1 and CDR2 from the germline V gene are SGDLS and YYNGEE. The V gene lost 0 bases and the J gene lost 0 bases, with 10 bases spanning the gap. This sequence was found in an adult with an advanced solid tumor such as melanoma, head and neck, liver or kidney cancer. Material: CD4+ or CD8+ T cells sorted from blood, obtained in a trial of the OX40 agonist ivuxolimab. This chain uses TRBV9 with TRBJ2-1; D ambiguous. The CDR3 loop reads CASSVGPLPSYNEQFF. DNA for the CDR3: TGTGCCAGCAGCGTAGGTCCGCTACCCTCCTACAATGAGCAGTTCTTC.